This T cell receptor beta chain was sequenced in a study of blood T cell repertoires in COVID-19. For the study at large: The samples span acute and convalescent COVID-19 from the United States, Italy and Spain. PBMCs, B-cell-depleted T cells, or T cells provided the cDNA or gDNA that made up the material.

Per the authors' pipeline: Quantification of nucleated cells was approximated via reference gene primer amplification. The table came from immunoSEQ multiplex PCR; TCRdb's copy has only in-frame clones and leaves some out. The V and J calls and clone size are taken from that table; D and trimming were inferred from the DNA. The sample has roughly 250,000 clones; roughly 80% are singletons. During active infection, Seattle patients enrolled and were then monitored through disease. Trimming took 4 bases from V and 4 from J; bases not matched to a gene: 14. CDR3 length equals 17 residues. Germline values: CDR1 MDHEN, CDR2 SYDVKM. This clone has a single count.

The V and J genes are TRBV28 and TRBJ1-2, with 8 bases that match TRBD1. The sequenced sample was peripheral blood. The clonotype originates from a person between 65 and 79 years old with COVID-19, enrolled during active disease. The CDR3 loop reads CASSSRRARGRFYGYTF. CDR3 sequence (DNA): TGTGCCAGCAGTTCCAGAAGGGCCAGGGGGCGATTCTATGGCTACACCTTC.